This T cell receptor (beta chain) is drawn from a study of T cells in narcolepsy. Study-wide context: Healthy controls were enrolled alongside patients with narcolepsy type 1 or type 2. Regarding the study as a whole: Same-patient CSF and blood CD4+ T cell clonotypes included HCRT-specific and TRIB2-specific autoreactive ones. Autoreactive clone sequences were missing from some blood memory CD4+ repertoires.

Germline V CDR1 and CDR2: SGHAT, FQNNGV. Trimming left V 0 bases short and J 9 bases short, with 12 bases between. The CDR3 is made up of 14 amino acids. Points on this clone: The target antigen is unknown.

The protocol was immunoSEQ multiplex PCR, while the TCRdb copy is restricted to in-frame clones and leaves out a portion. The repertoire holds 34,000 or so clones, with 60% to 85% as singletons. The genes are TRBV11-2 and TRBJ2-1, with D unclear. The sample comprised memory (CD45RA-) CD4+ T cells from blood. This receptor was obtained from a human donor in good health. CDR3 in DNA: TGTGCCAGCAGCTTAGAGCGAGAGAGAGTTGAGCAGTTCTTC. Its translation: CASSLERERVEQFF.